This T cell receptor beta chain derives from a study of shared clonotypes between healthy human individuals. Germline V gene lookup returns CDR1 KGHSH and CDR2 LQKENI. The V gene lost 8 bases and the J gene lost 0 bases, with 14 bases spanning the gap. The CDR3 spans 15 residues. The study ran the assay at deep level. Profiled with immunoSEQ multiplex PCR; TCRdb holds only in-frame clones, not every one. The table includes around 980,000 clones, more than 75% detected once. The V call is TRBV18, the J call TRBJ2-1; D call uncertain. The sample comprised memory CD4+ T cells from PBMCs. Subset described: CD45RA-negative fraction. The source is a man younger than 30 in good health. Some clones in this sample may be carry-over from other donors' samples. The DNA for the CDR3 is TGTGCCAGCCTTCGTCCAGGTAGCTCCTACAATGAGCAGTTCTTC. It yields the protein CASLRPGSSYNEQFF.